The 25 T cell receptor beta chains reported below all come from one sample, sequenced in a study of shared clonotypes between healthy human individuals (dated by TCRdb to the early 2020s). The library was obtained by the immunoSEQ multiplex PCR assay. In its TCRdb copy, this immuneACCESS table keeps in-frame sequences only and misses some clones. Where compared with another copy, unresolved V genes explain less than half of these, and the others have no known cause. The sample has 2 million to 2.5 million clones on record, 90% to 95% of them singletons. Of the sample, 0.39% falls within the top ten clones. Sequenced sample: naive CD4+ T cells from PBMCs. Explained via the paper, the cell subset or site label denotes: CD45RA+ positively selected. Receptors originate from a man between 18 and 35 years old in good health. Some clones in this sample may be carry-over from other donors' samples.

The V call is TRBV9, the J call TRBJ2-5; 8 bases align to TRBD1. CDR1 and CDR2 (germline): SGDLS, YYNGEE. The ends lost 3 bases at V and 2 bases at J; junction bases unmatched: 9. CDR3 length: 16 residues. The CDR3 loop reads CASSASATGGQETQYF. CDR3 bases: TGTGCCAGCAGCGCCTCAGCAACAGGGGGGCAAGAGACCCAGTACTTC.

V gene TRBV6-5 combines with J gene TRBJ2-5; 7 bases align to TRBD1. Germline V CDR1 and CDR2: MNHEY, SVGAGI. There are 14 residues in the CDR3. The trim removed 4 bases at V and 7 bases at J, leaving 9 bases unmatched. CDR3 sequence (DNA): TGTGCCAGCAGTTGGGACAGTTTAAGGGGGACCCAGTACTTC. Translation gives CASSWDSLRGTQYF.

The rearrangement uses TRBV15 and TRBJ1-4; no firm D call. The V gene lost 4 bases and the J gene lost 4 bases, with 10 bases spanning the gap. The germline gives CDR1 LNHNV, CDR2 YYDKDF (reference sequence). The CDR3 totals 14 residues. CDR3 sequence: CATSTGRGNEKLFF. CDR3 bases: TGTGCCACCAGCACAGGACGGGGTAATGAAAAACTGTTTTTT. Full variable domain (rest looked up from reference TRBV15 and TRBJ1-4): DAMVIQNPRYQVTQFGKPVTLSCSQTLNHNVMYWYQQKSSQAPKLLFHYYDKDFNNEADTPDNFQSRRPNTSFCFLDIRSPGLGDTAMYLCATSTGRGNEKLFFGSGTQLSVL.

The chain combines TRBV5-1 with TRBJ2-7, with 10 bases identical to TRBD1. Germline lookup yields CDR1 SGHRS and CDR2 YFSETQ. V lost 4 bases, J lost 7 bases, and 8 bases stayed unmatched. There are 14 residues in the CDR3. Here the CDR3 reads CASSPGQGQGEQYF. CDR3 bases: TGCGCCAGCAGCCCAGGCCAGGGACAGGGGGAGCAGTACTTC.

V usage is TRBV11-2 and J usage is TRBJ1-4; D ambiguous. The germline gives CDR1 SGHAT, CDR2 FQNNGV. The CDR3 covers 13 residues. V was trimmed by 5 bases and J by 8 bases, leaving 12 bases between them. The DNA for the CDR3 is TGTGCCAGCAGCCCCTCACAAGCCGAAAAACTGTTTTTT. Translated, it gives CASSPSQAEKLFF. Drawing the rest from reference TRBV11-2 and TRBJ1-4, the complete variable domain is EAGVAQSPRYKIIEKRQSVAFWCNPISGHATLYWYQQILGQGPKLLIQFQNNGVVDDSQLPKDRFSAERLKGVDSTLKIQPAKLEDSAVYLCASSPSQAEKLFFGSGTQLSVL.

This clone has only a few counts. The sample carries other DNA sequences with the same CDR3. Here the CDR3 reads CASSLGQGETQYF. The CDR3 DNA follows: TGCGCCAGCAGCTTGGGCCAGGGAGAGACCCAGTACTTC. The V and J genes are TRBV5-1 and TRBJ2-5, with D possibly matching TRBD1 (5 bases). Germline V lookup: CDR1 SGHRS, CDR2 YFSETQ. Trimming removed 0 bases at V and 4 bases at J, with 7 bases between. The CDR3 is 13 residues long. Looking up the rest from reference TRBV5-1 and TRBJ2-5 gives the full variable domain: KAGVTQTPRYLIKTRGQQVTLSCSPISGHRSVSWYQQTPGQGLQFLFEYFSETQRNKGNFPGRFSGRQFSNSRSEMNVSTLELGDSALYLCASSLGQGETQYFGPGTRLLVL.

The chain recombines TRBV6-6 with TRBJ2-7; D is unresolved. The CDR3 consists of 14 residues. V lost 6 bases to trimming and J lost 2 bases, with 14 bases between them. CDR1 is MNHNY, CDR2 SVGAGI, per germline (reference sequence). This chain's CDR3 is CASSRMTNTYEQYF. CDR3 DNA sequence: TGTGCCAGCAGCAGGATGACGAATACCTACGAGCAGTACTTC.

The chain recombines TRBV6-4 with TRBJ2-6, with D perhaps matching TRBD2 (6 bases). V was trimmed by 4 bases and J by 0 bases, leaving 13 bases between them. The CDR3 is made up of 17 amino acids. Germline assignment: CDR1 MRHNA and CDR2 SNTAGT. The CDR3 nucleotides read TGTGCCAGCAGTGCCGGGGGACTCCGCTCTGGGGCCAACGTCCTGACTTTC. Translating it yields CASSAGGLRSGANVLTF.

The rearrangement joins TRBV15 to TRBJ1-4; tentatively, D is TRBD1 (5 bases). The germline V gene encodes CDR1 LNHNV and CDR2 YYDKDF (reference sequence). This CDR3 spans 16 amino acids. Trimming removed 1 base at V and 7 bases at J, with 16 bases between. The CDR3 nucleotides are TGTGCCACCAGCAGAGCGACGGCAGGGAGTCGTGAAAAACTGTTTTTT. It is translated as CATSRATAGSREKLFF.

The V and J genes are TRBV5-1 and TRBJ2-1, with D uncertain. This CDR3 has 14 residues. Germline-derived CDR1 and CDR2 are SGHRS and YFSETQ. V dropped 2 bases and J dropped 7 bases, with 13 bases sitting between them. The chain's CDR3 is CASSFITPRNEQFF. DNA for the CDR3: TGCGCCAGCAGCTTTATTACCCCCCGGAATGAGCAGTTCTTC.

The chain couples TRBV28 to TRBJ1-2; TRBD1 agrees at 7 bases. V shed 5 bases and J 8 bases; nucleotides not matched to a gene: 14. Germline CDR1 and CDR2: MDHEN and SYDVKM. This CDR3 has 15 amino acids. DNA of the CDR3: TGTGCCAGCAGTCCGTGGGACAGAGGCCCCAAGGGCTACACCTTC. This codes for CASSPWDRGPKGYTF.

The chain joins TRBV29-1 to TRBJ2-4; D is uncertain. V was shortened by 5 bases and J by 3 bases, with 8 bases between the two germline ends. Looked up from germline, CDR1 is SQVTM and CDR2 is ANQGSEA. This CDR3 is 12 amino acids long. CDR3 sequence (DNA): TGCAGCGTTAAGGTCCTCAAAAACATTCAGTACTTC. Encoded protein: CSVKVLKNIQYF.

CDR3 region: CTTSGAPDTQYF. The CDR3 DNA follows: TGCACGACTAGCGGAGCCCCAGATACGCAGTATTTT. V usage is TRBV29-1 and J usage is TRBJ2-3; 9 bases fit TRBD2. Germline V gives CDR1 SQVTM, CDR2 ANQGSEA. The CDR3 is made up of 12 amino acids.

Note on this clone: Within the sample, other DNA sequences also encode this same CDR3. The chain is built from TRBV27 and TRBJ2-1, with 9 bases identical to TRBD2. Unmatched junction bases numbered 3, after V lost 5 bases and J lost 1 base. The CDR3 consists of 15 residues. Germline V CDR1 and CDR2: MNHEY, SMNVEV (reference sequence). CDR3 sequence (DNA): TGTGCCAGCAGTCTTAGCGGGAGTTCCTACAATGAGCAGTTCTTC. Protein: CASSLSGSSYNEQFF.

The J gene is TRBJ2-5, the V gene TRBV6-5; the D call may be TRBD1 or TRBD2 (6 bases each). The DNA end is more similar to TRBJ2-7, so the J call may be wrong. This CDR3 spans 15 amino acids. The germline gives CDR1 MNHEY, CDR2 SVGAGI. The DNA of the CDR3 is TGTGCCAGCAGTAAGAGGGGGGAGCCAACTTACGAGCAGTACTTC. Translated: CASSKRGEPTYEQYF.

The genes are TRBV9 and TRBJ2-1; 10 bases map to TRBD2. The J segment lost 2 bases and the V segment lost 0 bases, leaving 5 bases of the junction unmatched. CDR1 is SGDLS, CDR2 YYNGEE, per germline. CDR3 length: 17 residues. The CDR3 sequence is CASSVATSGATYNEQFF. For the CDR3, the DNA is TGTGCCAGCAGCGTAGCTACTAGCGGGGCAACCTACAATGAGCAGTTCTTC.

Concerning this clone: This same CDR3 is encoded by further DNA sequences in the sample. The chain uses TRBV6-5 and TRBJ1-1; D is unclear. The CDR3 contains 12 residues. Trimming cost V 0 bases and J 7 bases, with 6 bases left between them. Germline lookup yields CDR1 MNHEY and CDR2 SVGAGI. CDR3 nucleotide sequence: TGTGCCAGCAGTTACTCGGGCCTTGAAGCTTTCTTT. Amino acids: CASSYSGLEAFF.

The rearrangement joins TRBV5-4 to TRBJ2-6; D call uncertain. The V end lost 0 bases, the J end lost 4 bases, and 14 bases lay between the germline ends. Per germline, CDR1 SGHNT and CDR2 YYREEE (reference sequence). This CDR3 has 17 amino acids. The CDR3 nucleotides are TGTGCCAGCAGCTTGGAGACTTTCGGAAGGGGGGCCAACGTCCTGACTTTC. Translated: CASSLETFGRGANVLTF.

With respect to this clone: In the same sample, other DNA sequences code for this CDR3. This chain links TRBV9 with TRBJ2-2, with unresolved D. Germline-derived CDR1 and CDR2 are SGDLS and YYNGEE. This CDR3 is built from 13 residues. V was pared by 4 bases and J by 2 bases, with 6 bases between. CDR3 residues: CASSRINTGELFF. The CDR3 coding sequence is TGTGCCAGCAGCCGTATAAACACCGGGGAGCTGTTTTTT.

The chain couples TRBV15 to TRBJ1-2; D remains ambiguous. The germline gives CDR1 LNHNV, CDR2 YYDKDF (reference sequence). V was trimmed by 0 bases and J by 4 bases, leaving 12 bases between them. This CDR3 is built from 15 residues. CDR3 sequence: CATSRDFGPSYGYTF. CDR3 nucleotides: TGTGCCACCAGCAGAGATTTCGGGCCTTCCTATGGCTACACCTTC.

The J gene is TRBJ1-2, the V gene TRBV6-1; TRBD1 is a possible D gene (6 bases). The CDR3 loop spans 15 amino acids. The V end was cut by 5 bases, the J end by 8 bases, with 21 bases between. CDR1 and CDR2 from the germline V gene are MNHNS and SASEGT. The CDR3 protein is CASSHLPATGNGYTF. Written as DNA, the CDR3 is TGTGCCAGCAGTCACCTTCCCGCCACAGGGAACGGCTACACCTTC.

This sequence joins TRBV5-1 and TRBJ2-7; possible D gene TRBD2, 7 bases. The CDR3 is 16 amino acids. The V end lost 0 bases, the J end lost 0 bases, and 13 bases lay between the germline ends. Germline CDR1 is SGHRS and CDR2 is YFSETQ. CDR3 sequence: CASSLAGGGSSYEQYF. For the CDR3, the DNA is TGCGCCAGCAGCTTGGCGGGCGGGGGCAGCTCCTACGAGCAGTACTTC.

This clone was observed once. The J gene is TRBJ1-2, the V gene TRBV14, with D possibly matching TRBD1 (6 bases). The V gene lost 4 bases and the J gene lost 6 bases, with 12 bases spanning the gap. There are 13 residues in the CDR3. Germline V gene sequence: CDR1 SGHDN, CDR2 FVKESK. The CDR3 DNA follows: TGTGCCAGCAGCCCCGGGACAACCGATGGCTACACCTTC. It translates to CASSPGTTDGYTF.

The chain couples TRBV7-8 to TRBJ1-2; D is undetermined. The CDR3 consists of 13 residues. Per germline, CDR1 SGHVS and CDR2 FQNEAQ. Trimming pared 2 bases from V and 6 bases from J, leaving 10 bases between. CDR3 DNA sequence: TGTGCCAGCAGCTTACTCTCAGGAAATGGCTACACCTTC. Translating it yields CASSLLSGNGYTF. Full variable domain (missing parts from reference TRBV7-8 and TRBJ1-2): GAGVSQSPRYKVAKRGQDVALRCDPISGHVSLFWYQQALGQGPEFLTYFQNEAQLDKSGLPSDRFFAERPEGSVSTLKIQRTQQEDSAVYLCASSLLSGNGYTFGSGTRLTVV.

This clone has a single count. This chain links TRBV6-5 with TRBJ1-2; D unresolved. Deletions cut 2 bases from V and 6 bases from J, with 19 bases between. The CDR3 consists of 16 residues. The V gene's germline CDR1 is MNHEY and CDR2 SVGAGI. The CDR3 DNA follows: TGTGCCAGCAGTTACCGCTCCCCCGGGCGAGGAAATGGCTACACCTTC. Protein sequence: CASSYRSPGRGNGYTF.